Given below is one T cell receptor beta chain in context. This CDR3 spans 16 amino acids. Germline trimming cut 5 bases from V and 6 bases from J; bases unmatched to any gene: 11. Germline V gene data show CDR1 as SGHVS and CDR2 as FQNEAQ. These data originate in a study of blood T cell repertoires in COVID-19. Study summary: Donors in the United States, Italy and Spain gave samples during acute or convalescent COVID-19. T cells, B-cell-depleted T cells, or PBMCs provided the cDNA or gDNA that served as material.

Per the authors' pipeline: Using reference gene primer amplification, nucleated cell counts were estimated. Profiled with immunoSEQ multiplex PCR; TCRdb holds only in-frame clones, not every one. V, J and clone size are those of that table, while D and trimming were read from the DNA. This repertoire shows about 93,000 clones, around four fifths found once; its top ten account for roughly 15%. The chain carries TRBV7-8 and TRBJ2-7; 12 positions agree with TRBD2. Sample: peripheral blood. This TCR derives from a human donor in a cohort sampled during active COVID-19. The CDR3 region has the DNA TGTGCCAGCAGCCCTAGCGGGAGGGCACCCTGGGTCGAGCAGTACTTC. Translation: CASSPSGRAPWVEQYF.